The next 17 T cell receptor beta chains were all read from a single sample in a study of long-term antiretroviral therapy in people with HIV. Assay version v3.0 of immunoSEQ was used, and it was run at survey level. Profiled with immunoSEQ multiplex PCR; TCRdb holds only in-frame clones, not every one. The table records roughly 28,000 clones, 80% to 90% of them present only once. The sample here was unsorted PBMCs, taken 1.8 years after starting antiretroviral therapy. Receptor source: a woman under 30 with HIV.

The rearrangement uses TRBV5-6 and TRBJ2-5; D remains ambiguous. Germline V gene lookup returns CDR1 SGHDT and CDR2 YYEEEE. This CDR3 is built from 14 residues. V lost 0 bases to trimming and J lost 1 base, with 7 bases between them. CDR3 sequence reads: CASSLESFQETQYF. The CDR3 DNA is TGTGCCAGCAGCTTGGAGAGTTTCCAAGAGACCCAGTACTTC.

The V and J genes are TRBV28 and TRBJ1-2; D is undetermined. This CDR3 comprises 13 residues. V lost 2 bases, J lost 8 bases, and 12 bases lay in between. CDR1 MDHEN and CDR2 SYDVKM come from the germline V gene. The chain's CDR3 is CASSLSPTEGYTF. The CDR3 DNA reads as TGTGCCAGCAGTTTAAGTCCGACCGAGGGCTACACCTTC.

The chain is built from TRBV7-6 and TRBJ2-7, with D possibly called TRBD1 or TRBD2 (5 bases each). This CDR3 has 13 residues. Germline-derived CDR1 and CDR2 are SGHVS and FNYEAQ. Trimming took off 5 bases at V and 2 bases at J, with 10 bases between the two ends. In DNA, the CDR3 is TGTGCCAGCAGCCCCCTGGGACCCTACGAGCAGTACTTC. Translating it yields CASSPLGPYEQYF.

The J gene is TRBJ1-1, the V gene TRBV6-1, with D possibly being TRBD1 (5 bases). Germline CDR1 and CDR2: MNHNS and SASEGT. The germline V and J ends were trimmed by 7 bases and 10 bases, with 25 bases remaining between them. This CDR3 region has 15 residues. DNA of the CDR3: TGTGCCAGCATTAACCTCTCCGGGACCCTGCCAGCAGCTTTCTTT. It codes for CASINLSGTLPAAFF.

This clone was counted a single time. This chain connects TRBV18 to TRBJ1-3, with TRBD1 identical over 8 bases. The CDR3 has 16 residues. Germline-derived CDR1 and CDR2 are KGHSH and LQKENI. The V and J ends lost 3 bases and 2 bases, in that order; junction bases with no gene match: 6. The CDR3 sequence: CASSPPQGAPGNTIYF. CDR3 in DNA: TGTGCCAGCTCACCCCCGCAGGGGGCTCCTGGAAACACCATATATTTT. The full variable domain, completed using reference TRBV18 and TRBJ1-3, is NAGVMQNPRHLVRRRGQEARLRCSPMKGHSHVYWYRQLPEEGLKFMVYLQKENIIDESGMPKERFSAEFPKEGPSILRIQQVVRGDSAAYFCASSPPQGAPGNTIYFGEGSWLTVV.

The gene calls are TRBV11-2 and TRBJ1-4, with a possible D match to TRBD1 (5 bases). Per the germline V gene, CDR1 is SGHAT and CDR2 is FQNNGV. Trimming took 3 bases from V and 3 from J, leaving 11 bases between them. The CDR3 is made up of 15 amino acids. The CDR3 sequence is CASSLRRGANEKLFF. CDR3 nucleotides: TGTGCCAGCAGCTTGAGACGGGGGGCTAATGAAAAACTGTTTTTT.

The J gene is TRBJ1-3, the V gene TRBV10-3; D call uncertain. Trimming removed 10 bases at V and 4 bases at J, with 11 bases between. Germline CDR1 is ENHRY and CDR2 is SYGVKD. The CDR3 loop spans 12 amino acids. CDR3 residues: CATEGSGNTIYF. CDR3 nucleotide sequence: TGTGCCACCGAGGGTTCAGGAAACACCATATATTTT.

The V and J genes are TRBV11-2 and TRBJ2-6, with D perhaps matching TRBD2 (7 bases). V lost 5 bases and J 1 base, leaving 21 bases between the germline ends. The germline V gene encodes CDR1 SGHAT and CDR2 FQNNGV. The CDR3 sequence is 19 residues long. CDR3 region: CASSGGFGGLISGANVLTF. The CDR3 region has the DNA TGTGCCAGCAGCGGGGGATTCGGGGGGCTCATTTCTGGGGCCAACGTCCTGACTTTC.

The chain links TRBV7-2 to TRBJ1-1; D is perhaps TRBD1 (6 bases). This CDR3 is built from 15 residues. Germline-derived CDR1 and CDR2 are SGHTA and FQGNSA. The ends were cut back, 2 bases at V and 4 bases at J, with 14 bases in the middle. Written as DNA, the CDR3 is TGTGCCAGCAGCTTAAGTCCGGGGGCGTCCACTGAAGCTTTCTTT. It is translated as CASSLSPGASTEAFF. The full variable domain, rest sourced from reference TRBV7-2 and TRBJ1-1, is GAGVSQSPSNKVTEKGKDVELRCDPISGHTALYWYRQSLGQGLEFLIYFQGNSAPDKSGLPSDRFSAERTGGSVSTLTIQRTQQEDSAVYLCASSLSPGASTEAFFGQGTRLTVV.

The chain couples TRBV19 to TRBJ2-7; 11 nucleotides align to TRBD2. The CDR3 has 16 amino acids. The junction had 6 bases not matched to a gene; V was cut back by 5 bases and J by 0 bases. CDR1 and CDR2 from the germline V gene are LNHDA and SQIVND (reference sequence). DNA for the CDR3: TGTGCCAGTAGTCCCCGTCTAGCGGGAGGCTCCTACGAGCAGTACTTC. Amino acid sequence: CASSPRLAGGSYEQYF.

This chain joins TRBV28 and TRBJ2-5; TRBD2 matches 10 bases. This CDR3 comprises 15 residues. J gave up 2 bases and V 4 bases, and 4 bases lay outside the gene matches. The germline gives CDR1 MDHEN, CDR2 SYDVKM. The DNA of the CDR3 is TGTGCCAGCAGTTCACTAGCGGGAAGGCAAGAGACCCAGTACTTC. This translates into CASSSLAGRQETQYF.

The V call is TRBV10-3, the J call TRBJ2-7; 14 nucleotides align to TRBD2. Germline CDR1 and CDR2: ENHRY and SYGVKD. The CDR3 contains 16 residues. V lost 10 bases to trimming and J lost 3 bases; unmatched junction nucleotides: 11. The CDR3 region is CATSGGGTSGSYEQYF. The CDR3 DNA reads TGTGCCACTTCCGGTGGGGGGACTAGCGGGAGCTACGAGCAGTACTTC.

The genes are TRBV19 and TRBJ2-1; D not certain. Trimming removed 6 bases from V and 5 bases from J, with 11 bases in between. Germline loops: CDR1 LNHDA, CDR2 SQIVND (reference sequence). CDR3 length equals 13 residues. CDR3 sequence (DNA): TGTGCCAGTAGGCCACCTAGAGACAATGAGCAGTTCTTC. Amino acid sequence: CASRPPRDNEQFF. Using reference TRBV19 and TRBJ2-1 for the parts outside the CDR3, the full variable domain is DGGITQSPKYLFRKEGQNVTLSCEQNLNHDAMYWYRQDPGQGLRLIYYSQIVNDFQKGDIAEGYSVSREKKESFPLTVTSAQKNPTAFYLCASRPPRDNEQFFGPGTRLTVL.

The J gene is TRBJ1-4, the V gene TRBV10-3, with no clear D. Trimming pared 10 bases from V and 3 bases from J, leaving 12 bases between. The CDR3 has 13 residues. Germline CDR1 is ENHRY and CDR2 is SYGVKD. CDR3 sequence reads: CATLGGSNEKLFF. CDR3 bases: TGTGCCACCCTAGGCGGATCTAATGAAAAACTGTTTTTT.

The J gene is TRBJ1-4, the V gene TRBV6-5; D is unresolved. V lost 0 bases, J lost 10 bases, and 9 bases lay in between. Germline values: CDR1 MNHEY, CDR2 SVGAGI. This CDR3 comprises 13 residues. CDR3 DNA sequence: TGTGCCAGCAGTTACTCGGGCACCGCAAAACTGTTTTTT. It translates to CASSYSGTAKLFF.

The chain combines TRBV25-1 with TRBJ1-5; a possible D gene is TRBD1 (6 bases). Germline loops: CDR1 MGHDK, CDR2 SYGVNS. Trimming took 2 bases from V and 4 from J, leaving 9 bases between them. The CDR3 runs 14 residues. For the CDR3, the DNA is TGTGCCAGCAGTGAAACAGGGAGTAATCAGCCCCAGCATTTT. Protein product: CASSETGSNQPQHF.

V and J are TRBV28 and TRBJ2-2; D could derive from TRBD1 or TRBD2 (5 bases each). Per the germline V gene, CDR1 is MDHEN and CDR2 is SYDVKM. V was clipped by 2 bases and J by 1 base, with 8 bases between them. This CDR3 is 15 amino acids long. CDR3 protein: CASSLMRGNTGELFF. CDR3 DNA sequence: TGTGCCAGCAGTTTAATGAGGGGGAACACCGGGGAGCTGTTTTTT. The full variable domain, completed using reference TRBV28 and TRBJ2-2, is DVKVTQSSRYLVKRTGEKVFLECVQDMDHENMFWYRQDPGLGLRLIYFSYDVKMKEKGDIPEGYSVSREKKERFSLILESASTNQTSMYLCASSLMRGNTGELFFGEGSRLTVL.